The 3 T cell receptor beta chains listed next were all sequenced from one sample in a study of blood T cell repertoires in COVID-19. Libraries were prepared by immunoSEQ multiplex PCR; TCRdb keeps only in-frame clonotypes and omits some of them. The table records 490,000 or so clones, more than 75% of them present only once. The sequenced sample was PBMCs or T cells enriched from blood (not recorded which). The receptors shown here come from a woman aged 35 to 49 who had recovered from COVID-19.

This chain links TRBV6-5 with TRBJ1-4; D is ambiguous. V lost 0 bases to trimming and J lost 8 bases, with 16 bases between them. Germline CDR1 reads MNHEY; CDR2 reads SVGAGI. The CDR3 is made up of 16 amino acids. The CDR3 is CASSYSYGEVWEKLFF. In DNA form, the CDR3 reads TGTGCCAGCAGTTACTCTTATGGGGAGGTATGGGAAAAACTGTTTTTT.

This rearrangement joins TRBV15 to TRBJ1-6; D is unclear. Germline CDR1 and CDR2: LNHNV and YYDKDF (reference sequence). With 0 bases removed from V and 9 bases from J, the gap between germline ends came to 15 bases. This CDR3 comprises 16 residues. The CDR3 reads CATSRDRAAEGSPLHF. The DNA of the CDR3 is TGTGCCACCAGCAGAGATAGGGCGGCCGAGGGTTCACCCCTCCACTTT.

The chain is built from TRBV2 and TRBJ1-1; the D is unclear. This CDR3 has 13 amino acids. V dropped 7 bases and J dropped 5 bases, with 14 bases sitting between them. CDR1 is SNHLY and CDR2 is FYNNEI in the germline V gene. The CDR3 bases are TGTGCCAGCACTAAAAACCCGGGGACTGAAGCTTTCTTT. It codes for CASTKNPGTEAFF.